Sequencing of this T cell receptor beta chain was carried out in a study of identical twins. General study points: Models underestimated how often monozygotic twins shared out-of-frame TCR alpha.

MiXCR, applied by TCRdb to the 5' RACE reads, yields one record per CDR3 protein. The sample carries some 190,000 distinct CDR3 sequences, about 16% recorded once. Only a few counts were recorded for this clonotype. Antigen: not known. The CDR3 is 13 amino acids. V was pared by 0 bases and J by 6 bases, with 7 bases between. Germline CDR1 SGDLS, CDR2 YYNGEE. This sample also belongs to another study, concerning T cells expressing NK-cell markers.

The chain combines TRBV9 with TRBJ2-1; D call uncertain. Sequenced material: CD8+ T cells sorted from blood. The source is a woman aged 18-29 years in good health. The chain's CDR3 is CASSVEGSNEQFF. The CDR3 nucleotides are TGTGCCAGCAGCGTAGAGGGAAGCAATGAGCAGTTCTTC. Combining the CDR3 with reference TRBV9 and TRBJ2-1 gives the whole variable domain DSGVTQTPKHLITATGQRVTLRCSPRSGDLSVYWYQQSLDQGLQFLIQYYNGEERAKGNILERFSAQQFPDLHSELNLSSLELGDSALYFCASSVEGSNEQFFGPGTRLTVL.